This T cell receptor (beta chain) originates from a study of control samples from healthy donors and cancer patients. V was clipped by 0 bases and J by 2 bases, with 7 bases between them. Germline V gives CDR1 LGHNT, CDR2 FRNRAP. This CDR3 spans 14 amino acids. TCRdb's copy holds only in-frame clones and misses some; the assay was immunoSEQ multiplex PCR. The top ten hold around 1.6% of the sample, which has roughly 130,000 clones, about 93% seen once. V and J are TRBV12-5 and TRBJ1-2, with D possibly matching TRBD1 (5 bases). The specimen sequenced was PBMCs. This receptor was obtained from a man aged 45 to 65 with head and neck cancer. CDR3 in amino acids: CASGLVPGNYGYTF. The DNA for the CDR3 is TGTGCTAGTGGTTTGGTACCAGGGAACTATGGCTACACCTTC.